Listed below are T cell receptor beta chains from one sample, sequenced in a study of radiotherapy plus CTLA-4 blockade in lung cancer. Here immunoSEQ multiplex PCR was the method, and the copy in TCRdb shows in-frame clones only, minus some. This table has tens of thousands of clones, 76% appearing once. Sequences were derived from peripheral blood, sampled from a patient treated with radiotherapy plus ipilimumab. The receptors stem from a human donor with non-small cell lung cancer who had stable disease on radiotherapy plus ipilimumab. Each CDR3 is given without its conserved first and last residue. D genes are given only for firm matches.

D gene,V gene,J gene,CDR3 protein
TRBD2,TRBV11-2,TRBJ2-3,ASSHDLLAGEY
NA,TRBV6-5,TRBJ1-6,ATHGRANSPLH
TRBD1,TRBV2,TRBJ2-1,ASLQGAPTYNEQF
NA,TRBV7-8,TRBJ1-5,ASSKTSGNSNQPQH
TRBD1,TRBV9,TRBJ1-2,ASSVAGGEDGYT
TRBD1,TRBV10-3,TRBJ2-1,AISEVTGGHNEQF
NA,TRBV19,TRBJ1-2,ASSVRAQRTINYGYT
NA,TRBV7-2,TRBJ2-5,ASSSGSTSRQTQY
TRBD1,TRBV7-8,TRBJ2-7,ASSLGTGSYEQY
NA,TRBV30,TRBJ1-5,AWGQGIQPLH
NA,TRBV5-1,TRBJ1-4,ASSLRGTYNEKLF
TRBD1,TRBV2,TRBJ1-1,ASRATGGNTEAF
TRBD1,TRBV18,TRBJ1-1,ASSPDRATEAF
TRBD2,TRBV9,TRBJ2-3,ASSVGGTSGGARDTQY
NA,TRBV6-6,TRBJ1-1,ASSYSMGTTEAF
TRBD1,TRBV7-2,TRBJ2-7,ASSRTGTGDYEQY
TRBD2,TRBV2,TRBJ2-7,ASRRGSSGAHSYEQY
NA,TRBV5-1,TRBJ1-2,ASSSLGGVEYGYT
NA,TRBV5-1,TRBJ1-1,ASSKELNTEAF
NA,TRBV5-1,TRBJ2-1,ASSEGMSVSYNEQF
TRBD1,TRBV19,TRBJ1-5,ASSRDRASNQPQH
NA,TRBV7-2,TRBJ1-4,ASSSAGTDEKLF
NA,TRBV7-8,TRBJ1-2,ASSFNQDYGYT
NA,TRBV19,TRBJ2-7,ASSMAGRGLGSYEQY
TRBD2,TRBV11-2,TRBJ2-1,ASSFVRLPSGNNEQF
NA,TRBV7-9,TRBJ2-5,ASSLRTARTQETQY
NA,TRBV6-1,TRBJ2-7,AAGLGDLSYEQY
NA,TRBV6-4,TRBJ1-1,ASSLGGPTEAF
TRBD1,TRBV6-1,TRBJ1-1,ASSVDREAF
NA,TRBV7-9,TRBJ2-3,ASSLAGGPTDTQY
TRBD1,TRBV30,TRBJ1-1,ACPGQGVIGAF
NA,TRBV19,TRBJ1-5,ASSIFPGLHQPQH
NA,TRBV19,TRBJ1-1,ASSAGGTTEAF